Following are 29 T cell receptor beta chains from one sample sequenced in a study of shared clonotypes between healthy human individuals. Clones were read by immunoSEQ multiplex PCR, and TCRdb kept only the in-frame ones, dropping some. The profile shows about 1 million clones, roughly 70% of them singletons. Sequencing used memory CD4+ T cells sorted from blood. The subset denotes: CD45RA-negative fraction. The receptors originated from a man aged 18 to 30 in good health.

In its sample, this clone was seen a few times. The CDR3: CAITEAGGPGIEQFF. The CDR3 nucleotides read TGTGCCATCACAGAGGCGGGAGGGCCGGGGATTGAGCAGTTCTTC. The chain links TRBV10-3 to TRBJ2-1, with 9 bases identical to TRBD2. With 7 bases clipped from V and 9 bases from J, the junction kept 13 bases outside the gene matches. Germline V CDR1 and CDR2: ENHRY, SYGVKD. The CDR3 sequence is 15 residues long.

Only one count was recorded for this clone. This rearrangement joins TRBV6-1 to TRBJ1-1; no clear D. In germline, CDR1 is MNHNS, CDR2 SASEGT. Trimming cost V 5 bases and J 1 base, with 8 bases left between them. This CDR3 comprises 13 residues. CDR3 region: CASSSNSNTEAFF. DNA of the CDR3: TGTGCCAGCAGTTCGAACTCGAACACTGAAGCTTTCTTT.

The rearrangement uses TRBV10-3 and TRBJ2-5, with D perhaps TRBD1 or TRBD2 (5 bases each). V was clipped by 2 bases and J by 5 bases, with 12 bases between them. The length of the CDR3 is 14 residues. Germline V CDR1 and CDR2: ENHRY, SYGVKD. CDR3 bases: TGTGCCATCAGTGAGGGGGCTAGCTGGGAGACCCAGTACTTC. The encoded protein is CAISEGASWETQYF.

The rearrangement links TRBV5-1 to TRBJ2-2; no reliable D call. Germline lookup yields CDR1 SGHRS and CDR2 YFSETQ. The V gene lost 1 base and the J gene lost 6 bases, with 13 bases spanning the gap. There are 15 residues in the CDR3. CDR3 DNA: TGCGCCAGCAGCTTGTTCGGTCAGTCGTCCGGGGAGCTGTTTTTT. It encodes CASSLFGQSSGELFF.

The chain carries TRBV30 and TRBJ1-1; D remains ambiguous. This CDR3 is built from 11 residues. Trimming shortened V by 2 bases and J by 7 bases, and 8 bases separated the two germline ends. The V gene's germline CDR1 is GTSNPN and CDR2 SVGIG (reference sequence). The CDR3 bases are TGTGCCTGGAGTCGGCAGTTTGAAGCTTTCTTT. Its protein is CAWSRQFEAFF.

This chain uses TRBV7-2 with TRBJ2-3; tentatively, D is TRBD1 (6 bases). The CDR3 sequence is 12 residues long. V was trimmed by 5 bases and J by 6 bases, leaving 9 bases between them. Germline V lookup: CDR1 SGHTA, CDR2 FQGNSA. CDR3 amino acids: CASSTQGDTQYF. The CDR3 coding sequence is TGTGCCAGCAGCACCCAGGGGGATACGCAGTATTTT. Supplemented by reference TRBV7-2 and TRBJ2-3, the full variable domain reads GAGVSQSPSNKVTEKGKDVELRCDPISGHTALYWYRQSLGQGLEFLIYFQGNSAPDKSGLPSDRFSAERTGGSVSTLTIQRTQQEDSAVYLCASSTQGDTQYFGPGTRLTVL.

The chain uses TRBV28 and TRBJ1-2; TRBD1 agrees at 7 bases. Per germline, CDR1 MDHEN and CDR2 SYDVKM. The J segment lost 2 bases and the V segment lost 9 bases, leaving 6 bases of the junction unmatched. CDR3 size: 13 residues. CDR3 residues: CASSGQRNYGYTF. The CDR3, as DNA: TGTGCCAGTTCGGGACAGAGAAACTATGGCTACACCTTC.

This chain links TRBV2 with TRBJ2-2, with 7 bases that match TRBD1. The germline V gene encodes CDR1 SNHLY and CDR2 FYNNEI. This CDR3 region has 15 residues. After removal of 6 bases from V and 4 bases from J, the junction contained 8 bases not matched to a gene. The CDR3 nucleotides are TGTGCCAGCAGGGAAACAGGGGCGTCCACCGGGGAGCTGTTTTTT. Translating it yields CASRETGASTGELFF. The full variable domain, rest sourced from reference TRBV2 and TRBJ2-2, is EPEVTQTPSHQVTQMGQEVILRCVPISNHLYFYWYRQILGQKVEFLVSFYNNEISEKSEIFDDQFSVERPDGSNFTLKIRSTKLEDSAMYFCASRETGASTGELFFGEGSRLTVL.

V and J are TRBV4-2 and TRBJ2-3; D is undetermined. V was pared by 1 base and J by 6 bases, with 8 bases between. The CDR3 consists of 13 residues. CDR1 is LGHNA, CDR2 YNFKEQ, per germline. CDR3 bases: TGTGCCAGCAGCCAAGGGGCCGGGGATACGCAGTATTTT. It yields the protein CASSQGAGDTQYF.

The chain has TRBV5-1 and TRBJ2-3; 10 nucleotides align to TRBD2. The germline gives CDR1 SGHRS, CDR2 YFSETQ. V was pared by 5 bases and J by 4 bases, with 7 bases of the junction left unmatched. The length of the CDR3 is 15 residues. This CDR3 is CASSTSGNSADTQYF. DNA of the CDR3: TGCGCCAGCAGTACTAGCGGGAACTCAGCAGATACGCAGTATTTT.

This clone was seen more than once but under ten times. J is TRBJ1-1 and V is TRBV7-6, with TRBD1 as a possible D gene (6 bases). The V gene's germline CDR1 is SGHVS and CDR2 FNYEAQ. The germline V and J ends were trimmed by 3 bases and 1 base, with 9 bases remaining between them. CDR3 length equals 14 residues. The CDR3 nucleotides are TGTGCCAGCAGCTTGGGACATTCGAACACTGAAGCTTTCTTT. Residues: CASSLGHSNTEAFF.

V is TRBV6-5 and J is TRBJ2-7; the D call may be TRBD1 or TRBD2 (5 bases each). With 9 bases removed from V and 5 bases from J, the gap between germline ends came to 11 bases. CDR1 MNHEY and CDR2 SVGAGI come from the germline V gene. This CDR3 is 11 amino acids long. The CDR3: CASQRGHEQYF. As DNA, the CDR3 is TGTGCCAGTCAGAGGGGACACGAGCAGTACTTC.

In regard to this clone: Additional DNA sequences in this sample encode the identical CDR3. The chain recombines TRBV11-2 with TRBJ2-2; D might be TRBD1 or TRBD2, each matching 5 bases. Per germline, CDR1 SGHAT and CDR2 FQNNGV. V was shortened by 5 bases and J by 0 bases, with 10 bases between the two germline ends. The CDR3 totals 15 residues. The CDR3 region has the DNA TGTGCCAGCAGCCCCGGGACGGCGAACACCGGGGAGCTGTTTTTT. Residues: CASSPGTANTGELFF.

As regards this clone: Within the sample, other DNA sequences also encode this same CDR3. The chain recombines TRBV9 with TRBJ2-2; D possibly corresponds to TRBD2 (6 bases). V was clipped by 2 bases and J by 1 base, with 9 bases between them. The V gene's germline CDR1 is SGDLS and CDR2 YYNGEE. The CDR3 is made up of 15 amino acids. The chain's CDR3 is CASSVRGLNTGELFF. In DNA form, the CDR3 reads TGTGCCAGCAGCGTGCGGGGCCTGAACACCGGGGAGCTGTTTTTT.

The chain joins TRBV6-1 to TRBJ1-5, with D maybe TRBD1 (5 bases). In germline, CDR1 is MNHNS, CDR2 SASEGT. The CDR3 totals 15 residues. V lost 2 bases to trimming and J lost 5 bases, with 13 bases between them. CDR3 loop: CASSESQGAHQPQHF. CDR3 nucleotide sequence: TGTGCCAGCAGTGAAAGCCAGGGCGCCCATCAGCCCCAGCATTTT.

This rearrangement joins TRBV6-6 to TRBJ1-1; maybe TRBD1 (6 bases). V was trimmed by 4 bases and J by 6 bases, leaving 9 bases between them. CDR3 length: 12 amino acids. The germline V gene encodes CDR1 MNHNY and CDR2 SVGAGI (reference sequence). The CDR3 coding sequence is TGTGCCAGCAGTTGGGACACCGCTGAAGCTTTCTTT. This encodes CASSWDTAEAFF.

The chain carries TRBV10-3 and TRBJ2-2, with D perhaps matching TRBD1 or TRBD2 (5 bases each). V was cut by 0 bases and J by 3 bases, with 11 bases left in between. The CDR3 totals 16 residues. The V gene's germline CDR1 is ENHRY and CDR2 SYGVKD. The CDR3 sequence is CAISESPGTDTGELFF. The DNA for the CDR3 is TGTGCCATCAGTGAGTCGCCGGGGACGGACACCGGGGAGCTGTTTTTT.

The chain joins TRBV9 to TRBJ2-1, with D maybe TRBD2 (6 bases). CDR3 length: 16 amino acids. V lost 1 base and J lost 5, with 16 bases in between. Looked up from germline, CDR1 is SGDLS and CDR2 is YYNGEE. The chain's CDR3 is CASSVLYGGPNNEQFF. In DNA, the CDR3 is TGTGCCAGCAGCGTACTTTACGGGGGACCGAACAATGAGCAGTTCTTC. The full variable domain, rest sourced from reference TRBV9 and TRBJ2-1, is DSGVTQTPKHLITATGQRVTLRCSPRSGDLSVYWYQQSLDQGLQFLIQYYNGEERAKGNILERFSAQQFPDLHSELNLSSLELGDSALYFCASSVLYGGPNNEQFFGPGTRLTVL.

This clone was seen once. The chain couples TRBV28 to TRBJ1-1, with a tentative D call TRBD1 (5 bases). Germline values: CDR1 MDHEN, CDR2 SYDVKM. The CDR3 has 14 residues. Trimming removed 7 bases from V and 3 bases from J, with 15 bases in between. CDR3 bases: TGTGCCAGCAAGCCAGGGCCGGGGGACACTGAAGCTTTCTTT. Protein product: CASKPGPGDTEAFF. Complete variable domain (other parts from reference TRBV28 and TRBJ1-1): DVKVTQSSRYLVKRTGEKVFLECVQDMDHENMFWYRQDPGLGLRLIYFSYDVKMKEKGDIPEGYSVSREKKERFSLILESASTNQTSMYLCASKPGPGDTEAFFGQGTRLTVV.

The V and J genes are TRBV5-1 and TRBJ1-1; 7 bases map to TRBD1. This CDR3 is built from 15 residues. The germline V gene has CDR1 SGHRS and CDR2 YFSETQ. V lost 4 bases and J lost 3; bases outside the gene matches: 9. In DNA, the CDR3 is TGCGCCAGCAGCAAACGACAGGGAGGGTACACTGAAGCTTTCTTT. It translates to CASSKRQGGYTEAFF.

V is TRBV5-3 and J is TRBJ2-1, with D perhaps matching TRBD2 (7 bases). TRBV5-3 is reported as an ORF; its role is uncertain. There are 13 residues in the CDR3. Trimming stripped 10 bases from V and 5 bases from J, with 16 bases between. The CDR3 is CAPRGGLDNEQFF. DNA for the CDR3: TGTGCCCCTAGGGGGGGTTTGGACAATGAGCAGTTCTTC.

V and J are TRBV13 and TRBJ2-7; no clear D gene. The germline V and J ends were trimmed by 6 bases and 0 bases, with 12 bases remaining between them. The CDR3 runs 14 residues. Germline CDR1 PRHDT, CDR2 FYEKMQ (reference sequence). CDR3 DNA: TGTGCCAGCAGAGCCAGCTATAGCTCCTACGAGCAGTACTTC. Protein product: CASRASYSSYEQYF.

The chain carries TRBV5-3 and TRBJ2-5; tentatively, D is TRBD2 (5 bases). TRBV5-3 has ORF status, its function being uncertain. V was trimmed by 0 bases and J by 5 bases, leaving 5 bases between them. This CDR3 has 12 amino acids. The CDR3: CARSLGGETQYF. As DNA, the CDR3 is TGTGCCAGAAGCTTGGGAGGGGAGACCCAGTACTTC.

This clone was seen a few times. The chain uses TRBV7-2 and TRBJ2-5; D is ambiguous. The ends were cut back, 4 bases at V and 1 base at J, with 10 bases in the middle. CDR1 and CDR2 from the germline V gene are SGHTA and FQGNSA. CDR3 length: 14 amino acids. The CDR3 is CASSSWLFQETQYF. CDR3 coding DNA: TGTGCCAGCAGCTCTTGGTTATTCCAAGAGACCCAGTACTTC.

V is TRBV29-1 and J is TRBJ2-5; D is perhaps TRBD1 (6 bases). This CDR3 has 13 residues. The V end lost 0 bases, the J end lost 1 base, and 6 bases lay between the germline ends. Germline-derived CDR1 and CDR2 are SQVTM and ANQGSEA. The CDR3 region has the DNA TGCAGCGTTGAAGAGGACAGCCAAGAGACCCAGTACTTC. Its translation: CSVEEDSQETQYF.

The chain joins TRBV11-3 to TRBJ2-2; 8 positions match TRBD2. V trimming: 5 bases; J trimming: 0 bases; junction bases outside the gene matches: 5. The CDR3 runs 16 residues. CDR1 and CDR2 from the germline V gene are SGHNT and YENEEA. The CDR3 sequence: CASSRGGLTNTGELFF. The CDR3 DNA sequence: TGTGCCAGCAGCCGCGGGGGGCTCACGAACACCGGGGAGCTGTTTTTT.

This sequence joins TRBV6-5 and TRBJ1-6; possibly TRBD1 for D (6 bases). The CDR3 totals 14 residues. Per the germline V gene, CDR1 is MNHEY and CDR2 is SVGAGI. V gave up 6 bases and J gave up 10 bases, with 16 bases separating them. The CDR3, as DNA: TGTGCCAGCAGGCCCCAGGGGTACGGCTCACCCCTCCACTTT. Protein: CASRPQGYGSPLHF.

The rearrangement joins TRBV29-1 to TRBJ2-5, with D maybe TRBD1 (5 bases). Per the germline V gene, CDR1 is SQVTM and CDR2 is ANQGSEA. The V end lost 4 bases, the J end lost 5 bases, and 14 bases lay between the germline ends. The CDR3 spans 13 residues. The CDR3 DNA sequence: TGCAGCGTTGTTATGCAGGGTGGGGAGACCCAGTACTTC. Protein product: CSVVMQGGETQYF. Variable domain in full (rest from reference TRBV29-1 and TRBJ2-5): SAVISQKPSRDICQRGTSLTIQCQVDSQVTMMFWYRQQPGQSLTLIATANQGSEATYESGFVIDKFPISRPNLTFSTLTVSNMSPEDSSIYLCSVVMQGGETQYFGPGTRLLVL.

The V gene is TRBV2, the J gene TRBJ1-5, with D hard to call. Germline CDR1 is SNHLY and CDR2 is FYNNEI. The CDR3 is 11 amino acids. V was shortened by 4 bases and J by 11 bases, with 9 bases between the two germline ends. CDR3 region: CASSVAHSQHF. CDR3 coding DNA: TGTGCCAGCAGTGTGGCACACTCCCAGCATTTT.